This T cell receptor (beta chain) originates from a study of cytomegalovirus exposure and HLA in healthy donors. Whole-study findings and limits: TCR clusters originating in the first cohort tended to co-occur in the roughly 120 validation repertoires, according to a later analysis. Some TCR beta chains (roughly 160 of them) were listed as cytomegalovirus-associated. Reports indicated that the classifier achieved high specificity and sensitivity in diagnosing cytomegalovirus status.

The CDR3 loop spans 16 amino acids. V shed 1 base and J shed 1 base, with 12 bases lying between them. Per germline, CDR1 LGHNA and CDR2 YSLEER. Points on this clone: The antigen is not known.

Clones were sequenced by immunoSEQ multiplex PCR, and TCRdb holds only the in-frame ones, with some missing. The repertoire holds 60,000 to 90,000 clones, 85% to 95% seen once, with about 0.63% in the top ten. Specimen: PBMCs. The chain couples TRBV4-3 to TRBJ2-3; D possibly corresponds to TRBD2 (6 bases). The sequence came from a woman aged 18-29 years in good health and CMV-seronegative. DNA of the CDR3: TGCGCCAGCAGCCAAGGTCTGGGGGGTCGCACAGATACGCAGTATTTT. This gives the protein CASSQGLGGRTDTQYF.